This is a list of T cell receptor beta chains from one sample in a study of blood T cell repertoires in COVID-19. Method: immunoSEQ multiplex PCR; TCRdb's copy keeps in-frame clones and lacks some. The sample has roughly 90,000 clones; roughly 84% are singletons. Sequencing input: peripheral blood. These TCRs come from a woman older than 75 with active or convalescent COVID-19. CDR3s include the opening cysteine and the closing phenylalanine or tryptophan. A D gene is named only where the DNA matches it firmly. Clone size appears in some rows only: once, few, many, or a class for an expanded clone.

v_gene	j_gene	len	d_gene	abundance	CDR3aa	CDR3nt
TRBV6-5	TRBJ2-2	15	-	once	CASSPQTGNTGELFF	TGTGCCAGCAGTCCTCAGACAGGGAACACCGGGGAGCTGTTTTTT
TRBV6-1	TRBJ2-1	14	-	-	CASSEAGGYNEQFF	TGTGCCAGCAGTGAAGCTGGAGGATACAATGAGCAGTTCTTC
TRBV11-2	TRBJ2-1	13	-	-	CASSPAASPEQFF	TGTGCCAGCAGCCCCGCGGCTAGCCCTGAGCAGTTCTTC
TRBV5-1	TRBJ2-3	15	TRBD1	few	CASSPRQGSTDTQYF	TGCGCCAGCAGCCCCAGACAGGGGAGCACAGATACGCAGTATTTT
TRBV7-2	TRBJ2-3	14	-	-	CASSSETTSPAQYF	TGTGCCAGCAGCTCAGAGACAACTAGTCCGGCGCAGTATTTT
TRBV9	TRBJ2-1	15	TRBD1	-	CASSGGTGGYNEQFF	TGTGCCAGCAGCGGAGGGACAGGGGGCTACAATGAGCAGTTCTTC
TRBV4-2	TRBJ2-1	16	TRBD2	few	CASSQILAGVGNEQFF	TGTGCCAGCAGCCAGATACTAGCGGGAGTGGGGAATGAGCAGTTCTTC
TRBV18	TRBJ1-5	16	TRBD1	-	CASSPLPTTGDQPQHF	TGTGCCAGCTCCCCCTTACCTACAACAGGGGATCAGCCCCAGCATTTT
TRBV2	TRBJ1-4	14	TRBD1	once	CASSEDRGHEKLFF	TGTGCCAGCAGTGAAGACAGGGGGCATGAAAAACTGTTTTTT
TRBV7-2	TRBJ1-2	16	TRBD1	-	CASSVLPRDRSDGYTF	TGTGCCAGCAGCGTGCTGCCCCGGGACAGGTCGGATGGCTACACCTTC
TRBV5-1	TRBJ2-1	15	-	-	CASSPEGGGPDMQFF	TGCGCCAGCAGCCCCGAAGGGGGGGGCCCCGATATGCAGTTCTTC
TRBV7-8	TRBJ2-1	15	-	-	CASSFEGGDSNEQFF	TGTGCCAGCAGCTTTGAAGGAGGTGATTCCAATGAGCAGTTCTTC
TRBV20-1	TRBJ2-1	11	-	-	CSARSEYEQFF	TGCAGTGCTAGGAGCGAATATGAGCAGTTCTTC
TRBV2	TRBJ1-4	14	-	-	CATQLGGANEKLFF	TGTGCCACCCAGCTGGGGGGGGCTAATGAAAAACTGTTTTTT
TRBV3-1/TRBV3-2	TRBJ1-3	16	TRBD1	-	CASSPGQLISGNTIYF	TGTGCCAGCAGCCCGGGACAGCTGATCTCTGGAAACACCATATATTTT
TRBV6-5	TRBJ1-2	13	TRBD1	-	CASSMTGIYGYTF	TGTGCCAGCAGTATGACAGGGATCTATGGCTACACCTTC
TRBV24-1	TRBJ2-6	19	TRBD1	once	CATSDPMTGATSGANVLTF	TGTGCCACCAGTGACCCAATGACAGGGGCCACCTCTGGGGCCAACGTCCTGACTTTC
TRBV7-3	TRBJ1-6	13	-	-	CASSSEGVSPLHF	TGTGCCAGCAGCTCAGAGGGAGTTTCACCCCTCCACTTT
TRBV19	TRBJ2-3	15	TRBD1	few	CASNPKRTGAETQYF	TGTGCCAGTAATCCGAAGAGGACAGGGGCCGAAACGCAGTATTTT
TRBV2	TRBJ2-5	16	-	-	CASSVGGGPQEETQYF	TGTGCCAGCAGTGTTGGGGGGGGGCCCCAGGAAGAGACCCAGTACTTC
TRBV5-1	TRBJ1-1	14	-	-	CASSGGQLNTEAFF	TGCGCCAGCAGCGGCGGACAGTTGAACACTGAAGCTTTCTTT
TRBV6-5	TRBJ1-4	14	TRBD1	-	CASSWDSLNEKLFF	TGTGCCAGCAGCTGGGACAGCCTTAATGAAAAACTGTTTTTT
TRBV7-2	TRBJ2-2	13	-	-	CASSLWRSGELFF	TGTGCCAGCAGTTTGTGGAGGTCCGGGGAGCTGTTTTTT
TRBV5-6	TRBJ1-6	15	TRBD1	-	CASSRGQAYNSPLHF	TGTGCCAGCAGTCGTGGACAGGCCTATAATTCACCCCTCCACTTT
TRBV7-9	TRBJ2-7	15	-	-	CASNPLGAGTDEQYF	TGTGCCAGCAACCCACTTGGGGCAGGTACGGACGAGCAGTACTTC
TRBV2	TRBJ1-2	15	-	once	CASSGVGSGPYGYTF	TGTGCCAGCAGTGGGGTTGGCAGCGGACCCTATGGCTACACCTTC
TRBV7-2	TRBJ2-2	15	TRBD2	-	CASSMTSPNTGELFF	TGTGCCAGCAGCATGACTAGCCCCAACACCGGGGAGCTGTTTTTT
TRBV5-4	TRBJ2-3	16	TRBD2	-	CASSRGLAGDLDTQYF	TGTGCCAGCAGCCGAGGACTAGCGGGGGATCTAGATACGCAGTATTTT
TRBV28	TRBJ2-3	14	TRBD2	-	CASSLAGGGDTQYF	TGTGCCAGCAGTTTGGCGGGGGGAGGGGATACGCAGTATTTT
TRBV27	TRBJ1-5	15	-	-	CASSLRRDSNQPQHF	TGTGCCAGCAGTTTACGGAGGGATAGCAATCAGCCCCAGCATTTT
TRBV9	TRBJ1-2	17	-	-	CASSVAGGGRLNNGYTF	TGTGCCAGCAGCGTAGCTGGGGGTGGGAGGCTCAACAATGGCTACACCTTC
TRBV29-1	TRBJ2-4	10	-	once	CSAGGNIQYF	TGCAGCGCCGGTGGAAACATTCAGTACTTC
TRBV19	TRBJ2-2	16	TRBD2	-	CASSTSASGKAGELFF	TGTGCCAGTAGTACCTCGGCTAGCGGGAAGGCCGGGGAGCTGTTTTTT
TRBV28	TRBJ2-7	15	TRBD2	-	CASTPHTSGAYEQYF	TGTGCCAGCACCCCCCACACTAGCGGGGCCTACGAGCAGTACTTC
TRBV11-2	TRBJ2-7	13	-	-	CASSLDGRYEQYF	TGTGCCAGCAGCTTAGATGGGCGATACGAGCAGTACTTC
TRBV5-5	TRBJ2-3	15	TRBD2	-	CASSWLAGGIDTQYF	TGTGCCAGCAGCTGGCTAGCGGGGGGGATAGATACGCAGTATTTT
TRBV4-3	TRBJ2-7	17	TRBD2	few	CASSQGVGAGLPYEQYF	TGCGCCAGCAGCCAAGGCGTGGGAGCGGGGCTACCCTACGAGCAGTACTTC
TRBV19	TRBJ2-1	13	TRBD2	-	CASSSGLAGPQFF	TGTGCCAGTAGCTCGGGGTTAGCGGGACCGCAGTTCTTC
TRBV10-3	TRBJ2-3	13	TRBD2	-	CASGLGMSDTQYF	TGTGCCTCCGGACTAGGAATGTCAGATACGCAGTATTTT
TRBV5-6	TRBJ2-1	18	-	-	CASSFRDLRVPRRDEQFF	TGTGCCAGCAGCTTCCGGGACTTGCGGGTACCCAGGCGGGATGAGCAGTTCTTC
TRBV19	TRBJ1-1	15	TRBD1	-	CASSEPGQGARRAFF	TGTGCCAGTAGTGAACCAGGACAGGGGGCGCGTCGAGCTTTCTTT
TRBV7-2	TRBJ2-3	16	TRBD1	-	CASSLQGTGGLDTQYF	TGTGCCAGCAGCTTACAAGGGACAGGGGGCTTAGATACGCAGTATTTT
TRBV28	TRBJ1-5	14	TRBD1	-	CASRGTGLNQPQHF	TGTGCCAGCAGAGGGACAGGGCTAAATCAGCCCCAGCATTTT
TRBV5-8	TRBJ1-1	14	-	-	CASSLGQRNTEAFF	TGTGCCAGCAGCTTGGGGCAAAGGAACACTGAAGCTTTCTTT
TRBV28	TRBJ2-4	14	-	few	CASSSGGAKNIQYF	TGTGCCAGCAGTTCCGGGGGAGCCAAAAACATTCAGTACTTC